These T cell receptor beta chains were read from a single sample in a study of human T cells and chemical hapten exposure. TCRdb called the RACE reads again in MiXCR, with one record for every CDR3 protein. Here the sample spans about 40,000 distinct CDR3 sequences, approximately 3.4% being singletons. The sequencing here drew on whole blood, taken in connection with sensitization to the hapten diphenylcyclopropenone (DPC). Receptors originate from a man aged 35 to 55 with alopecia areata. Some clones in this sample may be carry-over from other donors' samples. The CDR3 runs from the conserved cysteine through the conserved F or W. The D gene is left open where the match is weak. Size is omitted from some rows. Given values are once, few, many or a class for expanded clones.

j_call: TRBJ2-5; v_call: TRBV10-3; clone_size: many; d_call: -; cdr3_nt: TGTGCCATCAGTGAGAGGGCAGGTAGAGCGGAGACCCAGTACTTC; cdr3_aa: CAISERAGRAETQYF
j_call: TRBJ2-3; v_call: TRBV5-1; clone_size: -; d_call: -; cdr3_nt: TGCGCCAGCAGCCCAAATGGAGGGAATACGCAGTATTTT; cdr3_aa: CASSPNGGNTQYF
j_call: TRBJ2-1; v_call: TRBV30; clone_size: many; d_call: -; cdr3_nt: TGTGCCTGGAGTGTAAGACGCCCCAATGAGCAGTTCTTC; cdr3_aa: CAWSVRRPNEQFF
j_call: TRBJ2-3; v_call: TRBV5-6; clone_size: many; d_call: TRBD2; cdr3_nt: TGTGCCAGCAGCTTGCCTAGCGGGAGGCCCGGGGATACGCAGTATTTT; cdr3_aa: CASSLPSGRPGDTQYF
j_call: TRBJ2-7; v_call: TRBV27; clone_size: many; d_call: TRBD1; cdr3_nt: TGTGCCAGCAGTTCGAGCAGGGGGCCCTACGAGCAGTACTTC; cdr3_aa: CASSSSRGPYEQYF
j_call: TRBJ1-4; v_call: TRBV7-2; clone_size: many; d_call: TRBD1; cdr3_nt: TGTGCCAGCAGCTTAGCGTTCAGGGGGAATGAAAAACTGTTTTTT; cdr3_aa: CASSLAFRGNEKLFF
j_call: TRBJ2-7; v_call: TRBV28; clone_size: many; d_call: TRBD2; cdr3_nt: TGTGCCAGCAGTTCCGGACTAGCGGGATCGAAACAGTACTTC; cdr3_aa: CASSSGLAGSKQYF
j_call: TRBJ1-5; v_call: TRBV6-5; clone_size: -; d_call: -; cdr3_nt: TGTGCCAGCAGTCACCCGGGACCCACAGCGCCCCAGCATTTT; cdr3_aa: CASSHPGPTAPQHF
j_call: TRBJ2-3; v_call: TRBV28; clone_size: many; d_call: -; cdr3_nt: TGTGCCAGCAGTGGGTCCCTTGGGGTAACAGATACGCAGTATTTT; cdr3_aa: CASSGSLGVTDTQYF
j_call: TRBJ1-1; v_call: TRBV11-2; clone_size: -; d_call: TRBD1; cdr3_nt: TGTGCCAGCAGCTTGGGACAGGGGATGAACACTGAAGCTTTCTTT; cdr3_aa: CASSLGQGMNTEAFF
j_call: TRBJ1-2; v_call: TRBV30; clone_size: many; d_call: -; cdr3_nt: TGTGCCTGGAGTGGCCTGATTAACTATGGCTACACCTTC; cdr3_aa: CAWSGLINYGYTF
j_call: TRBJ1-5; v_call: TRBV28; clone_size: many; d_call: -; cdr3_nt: TGTGCCAGCAGCCCCGAAACGGGACACGGGAATCAGCCCCAGCATTTT; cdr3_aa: CASSPETGHGNQPQHF
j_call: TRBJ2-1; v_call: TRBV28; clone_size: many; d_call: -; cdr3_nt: TGTGCCAGCAGTTTTCCCGTCAATGAGCAGTTCTTC; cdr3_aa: CASSFPVNEQFF
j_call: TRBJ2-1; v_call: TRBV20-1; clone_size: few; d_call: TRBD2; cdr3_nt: TGCAGTGCCCACCCGTTGGGAGGGGCAAATGAGCAGTTCTTC; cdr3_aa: CSAHPLGGANEQFF
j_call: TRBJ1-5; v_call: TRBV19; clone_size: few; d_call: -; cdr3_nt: TGTGCCAGTGGGACGGTGGGGGATCAGCCCCAGCATTTT; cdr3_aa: CASGTVGDQPQHF
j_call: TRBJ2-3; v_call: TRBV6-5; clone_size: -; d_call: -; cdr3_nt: TGTGCCAGCAGCCCTCTAGGTTCCTTGAAGGGGGATACGCAGTATTTT; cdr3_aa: CASSPLGSLKGDTQYF
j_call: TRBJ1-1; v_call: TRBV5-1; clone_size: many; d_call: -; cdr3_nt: TGCGCCAGCAGCTTACAAATTGACACTGAAGCTTTCTTT; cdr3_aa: CASSLQIDTEAFF
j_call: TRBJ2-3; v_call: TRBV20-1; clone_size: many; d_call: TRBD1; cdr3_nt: TGCAGTGCTCCCCTGACAGGGCCCACAGATACGCAGTATTTT; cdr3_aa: CSAPLTGPTDTQYF
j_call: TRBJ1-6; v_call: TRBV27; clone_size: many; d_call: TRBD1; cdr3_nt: TGTGCCAGCAGTCAAGGGACAGTGGATTCACCCCTCCACTTT; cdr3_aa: CASSQGTVDSPLHF
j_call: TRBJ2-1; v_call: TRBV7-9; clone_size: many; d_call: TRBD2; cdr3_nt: TGTGCCAGCAGCTTCGGGTCGAGCGGGGAGGAGTTCTTC; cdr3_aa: CASSFGSSGEEFF
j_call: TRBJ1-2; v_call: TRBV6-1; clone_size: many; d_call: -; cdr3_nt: TGTGCCAGCAGTGGGGGCTTAGAGAACTATGGCTACACCTTC; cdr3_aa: CASSGGLENYGYTF
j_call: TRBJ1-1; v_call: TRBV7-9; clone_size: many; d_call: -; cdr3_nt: TGTGCCAGCAGCATACCGACGGCTGAAGCTTTCTTT; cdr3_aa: CASSIPTAEAFF
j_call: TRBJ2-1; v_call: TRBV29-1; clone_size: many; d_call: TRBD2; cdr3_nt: TGCAGCGTATCTAGCGGGACAAACTACAATGAGCAGTTCTTC; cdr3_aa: CSVSSGTNYNEQFF
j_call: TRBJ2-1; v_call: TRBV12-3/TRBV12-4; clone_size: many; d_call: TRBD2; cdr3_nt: TGTGCCAGCAGTTTTGCGACTAGCGGGAGGAAGATCCATGAGCAGTTCTTC; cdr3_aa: CASSFATSGRKIHEQFF
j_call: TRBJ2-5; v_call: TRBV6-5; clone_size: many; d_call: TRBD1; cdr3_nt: TGTGCCAGCAGTCGCAACGGACAGGGAGGAGAGACCCAGTACTTC; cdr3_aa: CASSRNGQGGETQYF
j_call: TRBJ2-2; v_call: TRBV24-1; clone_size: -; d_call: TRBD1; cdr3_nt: TGTGCCACCAGGACAGGGGGCACCGGGGAGCTGTTTTTT; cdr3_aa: CATRTGGTGELFF
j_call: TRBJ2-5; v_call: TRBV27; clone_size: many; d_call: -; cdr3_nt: TGTGCCAGCAGTTTGGCAGCGTACGGCGAGACCCAGTACTTC; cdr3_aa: CASSLAAYGETQYF
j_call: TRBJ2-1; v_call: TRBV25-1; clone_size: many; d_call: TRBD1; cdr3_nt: TGTGCCAGCAGCCCCCCGAGACAGGGAACCAATGAGCAGTTCTTC; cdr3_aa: CASSPPRQGTNEQFF